A single sample is the source of the 12 T cell receptor beta chains below, sequenced in a study of breast tumors, draining lymph nodes, adjacent tissues. Axillary draining lymph nodes of breast cancer patients supplied the node samples. TCRdb analysed the multiplex PCR reads with MiXCR anew, one entry per CDR3 protein. Found here are around 100,000 distinct CDR3 sequences, 21% of them singletons; the top ten hold more than 0.9%. The sample comprised axillary lymph node tissue. Receptor source: a female donor with breast cancer. Some clones in this sample may be carry-over from other donors' samples.

This clonotype has a count of ten or more. This chain's CDR3 is CASSPQVNGELFF. As DNA, the CDR3 is TGTGCCAGCAGCCCACAGGTGAATGGGGAGCTGTTTTTT. The rearrangement uses TRBV11-2 and TRBJ2-2; possibly TRBD1 for D (5 bases). Germline lookup yields CDR1 SGHAT and CDR2 FQNNGV. The CDR3 runs 13 residues. V was cut by 5 bases and J by 8 bases, with 12 bases left in between. The variable domain in full, completed from reference TRBV11-2 and TRBJ2-2, reads EAGVAQSPRYKIIEKRQSVAFWCNPISGHATLYWYQQILGQGPKLLIQFQNNGVVDDSQLPKDRFSAERLKGVDSTLKIQPAKLEDSAVYLCASSPQVNGELFFGEGSRLTVL.

This clonotype was seen a handful of times. The chain couples TRBV27 to TRBJ1-6; 7 bases match TRBD1. Unmatched junction bases numbered 8, after V lost 5 bases and J lost 4 bases. The V gene's germline CDR1 is MNHEY and CDR2 SMNVEV (reference sequence). CDR3 length: 16 amino acids. Written as DNA, the CDR3 is TGTGCCAGCAGTCAGAATCCGGGACAGTATAATTCACCCCTCCACTTT. Protein product: CASSQNPGQYNSPLHF.

The chain recombines TRBV7-2 with TRBJ1-1; no clear D gene. The CDR3 length is 15 residues. V gave up 1 base and J gave up 5 bases, with 14 bases separating them. CDR1 and CDR2 from the germline V gene are SGHTA and FQGNSA. The CDR3 DNA sequence: TGTGCCAGCAGCTTAGGATACGTGGTGGAGACTGAAGCTTTCTTT. It yields the protein CASSLGYVVETEAFF.

Concerning this clonotype itself: A much larger clone lies a single base off, so this may be a read error. This chain joins TRBV6-1 and TRBJ1-5, with D possibly being TRBD1 (5 bases). Trimming removed 7 bases at V and 9 bases at J, with 16 bases between. Germline V CDR1 and CDR2: MNHNS, SASEGT. The length of the CDR3 is 13 residues. The CDR3 sequence: CASTFLYGAPQHF. Here the CDR3 DNA reads TGTGCCAGCACCTTCCTTTATGGGGCGCCCCAGCATTTT.

This clonotype was seen at least ten times. The V gene is TRBV20-1, the J gene TRBJ1-4; D is perhaps TRBD1 (5 bases). The CDR3 runs 13 residues. V was pared by 6 bases and J by 8 bases, with 16 bases between. CDR1 and CDR2 from the germline V gene are DFQATT and SNEGSKA (reference sequence). The chain's CDR3 is CSASRVKGEKLFF. DNA of the CDR3: TGCAGTGCCTCCCGGGTTAAGGGGGAAAAACTGTTTTTT.

This clonotype turned up a few times. V gene TRBV7-9 combines with J gene TRBJ2-2; 9 nucleotides match TRBD1. Germline V gene lookup returns CDR1 SEHNR and CDR2 FQNEAQ (reference sequence). The CDR3 extends over 15 amino acids. V dropped 6 bases and J dropped 2; count of bases not matched to a gene: 4. The CDR3 spells CASRTDRGNTGELFF. DNA of the CDR3: TGTGCCAGCAGAACGGACAGGGGAAACACCGGGGAGCTGTTTTTT. Complete variable domain (other parts from reference TRBV7-9 and TRBJ2-2): DTGVSQNPRHKITKRGQNVTFRCDPISEHNRLYWYRQTLGQGPEFLTYFQNEAQLEKSRLLSDRFSAERPKGSFSTLEIQRTEQGDSAMYLCASRTDRGNTGELFFGEGSRLTVL.

This clonotype has ten or more counts. V is TRBV6-1 and J is TRBJ1-2; 9 nucleotides align to TRBD1. Germline V gene lookup returns CDR1 MNHNS and CDR2 SASEGT. The CDR3 is 15 residues long. The V gene end was trimmed by 3 bases and the J gene end by 4 bases; junction bases not matched to a gene: 6. The CDR3 sequence: CASSDRDRVIYGYTF. CDR3 nucleotides: TGTGCCAGCAGTGACCGGGACAGGGTTATCTATGGCTACACCTTC.

In this sample, this clonotype turned up a few times. This chain links TRBV4-1 with TRBJ2-1, with 8 bases fitting TRBD1. The V gene end was trimmed by 2 bases and the J gene end by 7 bases; junction bases not matched to a gene: 7. Germline V CDR1 and CDR2: MGHRA, YSYEKL. CDR3 length: 15 amino acids. CDR3 bases: TGCGCCAGCAGCCAACCCCGGGACAGGAGAAATGAGCAGTTCTTC. It specifies CASSQPRDRRNEQFF.

The chain couples TRBV27 to TRBJ1-5, with unresolved D. The CDR3 spans 13 residues. Trimming took off 5 bases at V and 5 bases at J, with 10 bases between the two ends. In germline, CDR1 is MNHEY, CDR2 SMNVEV (reference sequence). CDR3 sequence (DNA): TGTGCCAGCAGTATATACCTTGATCAGCCCCAGCATTTT. Protein: CASSIYLDQPQHF.

This clonotype was observed at least ten times. The chain uses TRBV5-1 and TRBJ2-7, with D possibly matching TRBD2 (7 bases). Trimming removed 0 bases at V and 7 bases at J, with 11 bases between. CDR3 length equals 13 residues. Germline V gives CDR1 SGHRS, CDR2 YFSETQ. The CDR3 sequence: CASSLGGGGEQYF. Here the CDR3 DNA reads TGCGCCAGCAGCTTGGGCGGGGGCGGGGAGCAGTACTTC.

This clonotype has only one observation. V usage is TRBV4-2 and J usage is TRBJ2-7; 7 nucleotides match TRBD2. Trimming removed 4 bases from V and 5 bases from J; junction bases left unmatched: 14. The germline CDR1 and CDR2 sequences are LGHNA and YNFKEQ. There are 16 residues in the CDR3. The CDR3 DNA follows: TGTGCCAGCAGCCTCAGTAGCGGGTTCGTCGGGAACGAGCAGTACTTC. Protein product: CASSLSSGFVGNEQYF.

This chain connects TRBV20-1 to TRBJ1-1, with 7 positions matching TRBD1. Per the germline V gene, CDR1 is DFQATT and CDR2 is SNEGSKA (reference sequence). After removal of 1 base from V and 1 base from J, the junction contained 3 bases not matched to a gene. This CDR3 is 14 amino acids long. The chain's CDR3 is CSARVGTANTEAFF. DNA for the CDR3: TGCAGTGCTAGAGTGGGGACAGCGAACACTGAAGCTTTCTTT.